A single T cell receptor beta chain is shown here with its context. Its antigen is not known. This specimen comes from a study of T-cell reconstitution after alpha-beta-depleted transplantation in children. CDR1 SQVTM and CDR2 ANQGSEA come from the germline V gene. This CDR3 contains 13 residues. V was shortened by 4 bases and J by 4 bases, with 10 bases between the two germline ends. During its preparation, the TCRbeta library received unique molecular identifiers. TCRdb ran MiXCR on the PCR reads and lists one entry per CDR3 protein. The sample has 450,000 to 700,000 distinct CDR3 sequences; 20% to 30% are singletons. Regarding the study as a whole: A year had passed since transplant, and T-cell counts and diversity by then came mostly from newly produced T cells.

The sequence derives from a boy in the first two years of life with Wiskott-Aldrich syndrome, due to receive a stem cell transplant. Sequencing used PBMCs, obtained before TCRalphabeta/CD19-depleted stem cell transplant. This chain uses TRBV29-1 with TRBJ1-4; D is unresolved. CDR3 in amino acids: CSVGGGGNEKLFF. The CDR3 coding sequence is TGCAGCGTTGGGGGTGGCGGTAATGAAAAACTGTTTTTT.